This T cell receptor (beta chain) was recovered during a study of cytomegalovirus exposure and HLA in healthy donors. Study-level findings and limits: HLA-A and HLA-B allele assignments for most subjects were reportedly predicted accurately using TCR beta sequences.

This clone was observed a few times. Its antigen remains unidentified. 60 Vbeta and 13 Jbeta primers were used in PCR. In the original workflow: Roughly 80 million unique TCR beta chains, some 11 million shared, were counted in a later analysis. TCRdb's copy holds only in-frame clones and misses some; the assay was immunoSEQ multiplex PCR. V and J calls and clone size follow that table, whereas D and trimming were derived from the DNA. This sample yields just under 95,000 clones, of which roughly 80% are seen a single time; 1% to 1.5% belongs to the top ten. V gave up 5 bases and J gave up 6 bases, with 22 bases separating them. Germline V lookup: CDR1 MNHNY, CDR2 SVGAGI (reference sequence). This CDR3 contains 16 residues.

The V call is TRBV6-6, the J call TRBJ1-2, with a weak D call TRBD1 (5 bases). Sequenced input: PBMCs. The source of this sequence is a girl aged 2 to 10 in good health and CMV-seropositive. Here the CDR3 DNA reads TGTGCCAGCAGTCTCGTCAGGGACTCTGGGCTTGATGGCTACACCTTC. Protein sequence: CASSLVRDSGLDGYTF.